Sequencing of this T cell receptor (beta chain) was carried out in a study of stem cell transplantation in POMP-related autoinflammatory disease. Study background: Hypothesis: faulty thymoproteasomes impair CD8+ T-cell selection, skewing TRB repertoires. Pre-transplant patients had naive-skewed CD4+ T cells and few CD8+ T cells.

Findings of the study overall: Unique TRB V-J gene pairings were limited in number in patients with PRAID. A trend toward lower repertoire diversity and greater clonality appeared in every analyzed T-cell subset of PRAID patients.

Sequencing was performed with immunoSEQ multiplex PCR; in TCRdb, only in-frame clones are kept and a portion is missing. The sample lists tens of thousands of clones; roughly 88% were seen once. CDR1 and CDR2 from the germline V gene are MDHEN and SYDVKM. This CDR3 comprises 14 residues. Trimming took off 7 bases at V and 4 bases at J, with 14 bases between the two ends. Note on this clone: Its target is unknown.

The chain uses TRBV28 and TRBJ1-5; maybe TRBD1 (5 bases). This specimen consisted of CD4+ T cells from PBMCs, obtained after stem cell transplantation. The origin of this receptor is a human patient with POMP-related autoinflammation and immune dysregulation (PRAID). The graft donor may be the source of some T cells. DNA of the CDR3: TGTGCCAGCACCTTTGGCGGGGGGAATCAGCCCCAGCATTTT. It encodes CASTFGGGNQPQHF. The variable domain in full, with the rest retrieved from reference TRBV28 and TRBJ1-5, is DVKVTQSSRYLVKRTGEKVFLECVQDMDHENMFWYRQDPGLGLRLIYFSYDVKMKEKGDIPEGYSVSREKKERFSLILESASTNQTSMYLCASTFGGGNQPQHFGDGTRLSIL.